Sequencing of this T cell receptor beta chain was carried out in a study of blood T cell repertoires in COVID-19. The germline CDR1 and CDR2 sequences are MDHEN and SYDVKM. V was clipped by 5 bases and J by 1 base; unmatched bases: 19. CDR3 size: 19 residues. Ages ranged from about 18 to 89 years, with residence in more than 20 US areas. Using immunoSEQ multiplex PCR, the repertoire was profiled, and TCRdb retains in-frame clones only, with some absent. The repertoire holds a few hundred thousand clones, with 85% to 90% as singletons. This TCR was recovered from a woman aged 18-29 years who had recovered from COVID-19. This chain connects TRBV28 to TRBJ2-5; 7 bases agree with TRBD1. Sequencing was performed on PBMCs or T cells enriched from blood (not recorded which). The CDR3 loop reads CASSIPRDRIGQAQETQYF. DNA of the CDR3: TGTGCCAGCAGTATCCCCCGGGACAGAATTGGACAGGCCCAAGAGACCCAGTACTTC.